The clone carrying this TCR beta chain was detected ten times or more. What it binds is unknown. This same CDR3 is encoded by further DNA sequences in the sample. This specimen comes from a study of beta chain features in type 1 diabetes. The whole isolated RNA underwent reverse transcription, so sequencing captured expressed TCRB transcripts. Profiling relied on immunoSEQ multiplex PCR, and the TCRdb table lists in-frame clones only, not all of them. The sample shows some 360,000 clones, around 10% of them seen only once. CDR1 is MDHEN, CDR2 SYDVKM, per germline. V was clipped by 3 bases and J by 4 bases, with 7 bases between them. This CDR3 has 14 residues. Study-wide results and limits: When Type 1 diabetes patients were examined, their TCRB CDR3s proved moderately but significantly shorter in all four CD4+ subsets. At VDJ recombination sites, type 1 diabetes patients had fewer insertions and more deleted nucleotides. In cDNA sequencing, cells with high TCR expression could be over-represented. Naive, central memory and Treg TCRB repertoires seemed to resemble each other more closely in patients than they did in healthy donors.

Sequencing input: central memory CD4+ T cells from blood. The chain employs TRBV28 and TRBJ2-6; D is ambiguous. The origin of this receptor is a man aged 30-40 years with type 1 diabetes. This chain's CDR3 is CASSLVSGANVLTF. CDR3 DNA: TGTGCCAGCAGTTTGGTATCCGGGGCCAACGTCCTGACTTTC.